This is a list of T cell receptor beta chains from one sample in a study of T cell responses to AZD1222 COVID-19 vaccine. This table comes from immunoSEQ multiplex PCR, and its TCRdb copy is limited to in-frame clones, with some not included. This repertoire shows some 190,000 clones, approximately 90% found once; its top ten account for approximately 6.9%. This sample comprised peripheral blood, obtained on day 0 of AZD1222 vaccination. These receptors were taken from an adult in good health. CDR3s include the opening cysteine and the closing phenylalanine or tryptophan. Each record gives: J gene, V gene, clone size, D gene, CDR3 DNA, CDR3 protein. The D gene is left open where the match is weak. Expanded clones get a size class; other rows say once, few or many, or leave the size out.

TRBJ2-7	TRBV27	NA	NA	TGTGCCAGCAGTCCATTGACAGGAGCCCCGGACGAGCAGTACTTC	CASSPLTGAPDEQYF
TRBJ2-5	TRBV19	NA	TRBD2	TGTGCCAGTAGTGTAGCGGGGCAAGAGACCCAGTACTTC	CASSVAGQETQYF
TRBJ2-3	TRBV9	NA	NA	TGTGCCAGCAGCGTAGAGGGACCAGATACGCAGTATTTT	CASSVEGPDTQYF
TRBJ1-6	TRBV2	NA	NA	TGTGCCAGCAGTGAGATGGGACACAATAATTCACCCCTCCACTTT	CASSEMGHNNSPLHF
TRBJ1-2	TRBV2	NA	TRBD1	TGTGCCAGCAGTGACGGGGACAGGGGATACTATGGCTACACCTTC	CASSDGDRGYYGYTF
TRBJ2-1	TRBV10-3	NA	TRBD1	TGTGCCATCAGTGATCCGACAGGGGACCACTACAATGAGCAGTTCTTC	CAISDPTGDHYNEQFF
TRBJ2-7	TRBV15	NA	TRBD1	TGTGCCACCAGCAGAGATTCCGGACAGGGGGTCTACGAGCAGTACTTC	CATSRDSGQGVYEQYF
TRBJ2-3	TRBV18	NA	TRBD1	TGTGCCAGCTCACCACCGGGACAGGGTTCAGATACGCAGTATTTT	CASSPPGQGSDTQYF
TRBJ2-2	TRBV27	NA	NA	TGTGCCAGCAGTTTAAAGGGGACAACTACCTCCCCCGGGGAGCTGTTTTTT	CASSLKGTTTSPGELFF
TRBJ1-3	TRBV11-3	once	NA	TGTGCCAGCAGTCGGACTGCGGGTGACACCATATATTTT	CASSRTAGDTIYF
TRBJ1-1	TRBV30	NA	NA	TGTGCCTGGTCTGAAGTTGGGGTAGGTACTGAAGCTTTCTTT	CAWSEVGVGTEAFF
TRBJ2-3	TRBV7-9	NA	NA	TGTGCCAGCAGCCCGATCACAGATACGCAGTATTTT	CASSPITDTQYF
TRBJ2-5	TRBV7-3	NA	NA	TGTGCCAGCAGCTTGGGCAGCCAAGAGACCCAGTACTTC	CASSLGSQETQYF
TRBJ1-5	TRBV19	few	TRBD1	TGTGCCAGTAGTCTGGACAGGGGGCTGACTCAGCCCCAGCATTTT	CASSLDRGLTQPQHF
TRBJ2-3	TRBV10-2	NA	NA	TGCGCCAGCAGTGACTCGCGAGCGGCTACAGATACGCAGTATTTT	CASSDSRAATDTQYF
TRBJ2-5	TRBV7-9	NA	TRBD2	TGTGCCAGCAGCCTGGGGGGGGTCCAAGAGACCCAGTACTTC	CASSLGGVQETQYF
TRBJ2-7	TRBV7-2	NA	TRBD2	TGTGCCAGCACCTTCGGGGGGGCCTCGTACGAGCAGTACTTC	CASTFGGASYEQYF
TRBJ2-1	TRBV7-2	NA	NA	TGTGCCAGCAGCATCCCCCGGCGGGGTCCGTCCTACAATGAGCAGTTCTTC	CASSIPRRGPSYNEQFF
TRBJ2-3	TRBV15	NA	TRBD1	TGTGCCACCAGGACCAAACAGGGGCCAGATACGCAGTATTTT	CATRTKQGPDTQYF
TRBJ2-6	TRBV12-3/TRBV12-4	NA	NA	TGTGCCAGCAGGCTGTCTGGGGCCAACGTCCTGACTTTC	CASRLSGANVLTF
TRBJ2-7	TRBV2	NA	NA	TGTGCCATCTCGACAGAGCCTGGCGAGCAGTACTTC	CAISTEPGEQYF